A single sample is the source of the 5 T cell receptor beta chains below, sequenced in a study of beta chain features in type 1 diabetes. What was sequenced were expressed TCRB transcripts, since all of the isolated RNA had been reverse transcribed. The method was immunoSEQ multiplex PCR; TCRdb's version includes in-frame clones alone and lacks a portion of them. The data hold 65,000 to 100,000 clones, with roughly 31% observed a single time. The source material was stem cell memory CD4+ T cells from blood. The receptors shown here come from a woman under 30 in good health.

This sequence joins TRBV11-3 and TRBJ2-3; 10 bases are shared with TRBD2. The trim removed 4 bases at V and 6 bases at J, leaving 10 bases unmatched. Germline lookup yields CDR1 SGHNT and CDR2 YENEEA. CDR3 length equals 16 residues. CDR3 region: CASSSNGLAAGDTQYF. DNA of the CDR3: TGTGCCAGCAGCTCCAACGGACTAGCGGCAGGGGATACGCAGTATTTT.

This sequence joins TRBV6-6 and TRBJ2-7; 11 bases match TRBD1. CDR3 length: 14 residues. V gave up 6 bases and J gave up 2 bases; unmatched junction bases: 3. Germline V lookup: CDR1 MNHNY, CDR2 SVGAGI (reference sequence). CDR3 nucleotide sequence: TGTGCCAGCAGGGGACAGGGGGGTGCCTACGAGCAGTACTTC. This encodes CASRGQGGAYEQYF.

This clone has just a few counts. This chain links TRBV30 with TRBJ1-5; D is undetermined. Germline V lookup: CDR1 GTSNPN, CDR2 SVGIG (reference sequence). V lost 0 bases, J lost 2 bases, and 5 bases lay in between. The CDR3 runs 13 residues. The CDR3 protein is CAWSVEGNQPQHF. In nucleotides, the CDR3 is TGTGCCTGGAGTGTTGAGGGCAATCAGCCCCAGCATTTT.

This chain links TRBV7-9 with TRBJ1-6; unclear D gene. This CDR3 comprises 16 residues. Between the trimmed V and J ends, which lost 3 bases and 1 base, there was a span of 10 bases. The germline V gene encodes CDR1 SEHNR and CDR2 FQNEAQ (reference sequence). CDR3 amino acids: CASSLEGRSYNSPLHF. CDR3 nucleotides: TGTGCCAGCAGCTTGGAGGGAAGGTCCTATAATTCACCCCTCCACTTT.

This clone has more than one count but fewer than ten. The V call is TRBV18, the J call TRBJ2-7; D is possibly TRBD1 (5 bases). CDR3 length: 14 amino acids. V lost 0 bases and J lost 2, with 8 bases in between. The germline gives CDR1 KGHSH, CDR2 LQKENI. CDR3: CASSPPSGTYEQYF. In DNA, the CDR3 is TGTGCCAGCTCACCACCGTCAGGGACCTACGAGCAGTACTTC.